The 14 T cell receptor beta chains below all came from one sample that was sequenced in a study of early T cells in non-severe SARS-CoV-2 infection. One entry per CDR3 protein, called by TCRdb with MiXCR from the 5' RACE reads. In the table there are 50,000 to 60,000 distinct CDR3 sequences, 6.2% of which are singletons. The sample taken for sequencing was whole blood. These receptors were taken from an adult who was a healthcare worker with PCR-confirmed SARS-CoV-2 infection or an uninfected control (not recorded which).

As concerns this clonotype: It is likely a read error, because the conserved phenylalanine at the end of the CDR3 is missing. CDR3 in DNA: TGCGCCAGCAGCCAAGGCGCGGCGGGTGGCTACAATGAGCAGTTCCTC. Residues: CASSQGAAGGYNEQFL. The chain recombines TRBV4-3 with TRBJ2-1; D is possibly TRBD2 (5 bases). Germline values: CDR1 LGHNA, CDR2 YSLEER. V was shortened by 1 base and J by 3 bases, with 13 bases between the two germline ends. The CDR3 loop spans 16 amino acids.

This clonotype has ten or more counts. This chain links TRBV6-5 with TRBJ1-1; D ambiguous. The CDR3 length is 14 residues. The germline gives CDR1 MNHEY, CDR2 SVGAGI. Trimming took 11 bases from V and 0 from J, leaving 16 bases between them. Here the CDR3 DNA reads TGTGCCTCGATCGGCGGCGGAATGAACACTGAAGCTTTCTTT. This gives the protein CASIGGGMNTEAFF.

The rearrangement uses TRBV5-5 and TRBJ1-1, with 8 positions matching TRBD1. The V segment lost 0 bases and the J segment 1 base; nucleotides outside the gene matches: 5. The CDR3 covers 16 residues. The V gene's germline CDR1 is SGHKS and CDR2 YYEKEE (reference sequence). CDR3 sequence: CASSLATGVQNTEAFF. The CDR3 nucleotides read TGTGCCAGCAGCTTGGCGACAGGGGTCCAGAACACTGAAGCTTTCTTT.

There are many counts of this clonotype. Here the CDR3 DNA reads TGCAGTGCTAGCCAGGGGGCGGTAGAAGGTGGCTACACCTTC. Amino acid sequence: CSASQGAVEGGYTF. The J gene is TRBJ1-2, the V gene TRBV20-1; 8 positions agree with TRBD1. Germline CDR1 is DFQATT and CDR2 is SNEGSKA (reference sequence). The J segment lost 7 bases and the V segment lost 3 bases, leaving 10 bases of the junction unmatched. The CDR3 has 14 residues.

This clonotype appeared many times. This chain uses TRBV20-1 with TRBJ1-2, with TRBD1 as a possible D gene (6 bases). V was pared by 3 bases and J by 5 bases, with 16 bases between. Looked up from germline, CDR1 is DFQATT and CDR2 is SNEGSKA (reference sequence). This CDR3 contains 14 residues. The CDR3 sequence is CSASPGANGYGYTF. The CDR3 DNA sequence: TGCAGTGCTAGTCCGGGGGCTAATGGTTATGGCTACACCTTC.

This clonotype was observed many times. The gene calls are TRBV7-8 and TRBJ2-5; D is perhaps TRBD2 (7 bases). The CDR3 is made up of 14 amino acids. Germline-derived CDR1 and CDR2 are SGHVS and FQNEAQ. V lost 0 bases and J 5 bases, leaving 10 bases between the germline ends. The CDR3: CASSLAGGPETQYF. Here the CDR3 DNA reads TGTGCCAGCAGCTTAGCGGGGGGGCCGGAGACCCAGTACTTC.

This clonotype was recorded many times. V is TRBV6-2 or TRBV6-3 and J is TRBJ2-2, with 9 bases fitting TRBD1. The CDR3 loop spans 16 amino acids. Germline CDR1 is MNHEY and CDR2 is SVGEGT. With 3 bases clipped from V and 1 base from J, the junction kept 3 bases outside the gene matches. The CDR3 bases are TGTGCCAGCAGTTATCAGGGACAGGGGAACACCGGGGAGCTGTTTTTT. Its translation: CASSYQGQGNTGELFF.

This clonotype was detected only a few times. This chain links TRBV24-1 with TRBJ2-5; D is unclear. Trimming cost V 4 bases and J 4 bases, with 12 bases left between them. The CDR3 is 14 residues long. CDR1 and CDR2 from the germline V gene are KGHDR and SFDVKD. DNA for the CDR3: TGTGCCACCAGTGACCCTGCAAACGGAGAGACCCAGTACTTC. Translation: CATSDPANGETQYF.

This clonotype was recorded at least ten times. The chain links TRBV6-5 to TRBJ1-6; D not resolved. Germline-derived CDR1 and CDR2 are MNHEY and SVGAGI. This CDR3 is 16 amino acids long. Trimming shortened V by 6 bases and J by 0 bases, and 12 bases separated the two germline ends. CDR3 loop: CASRERASSYNSPLHF. CDR3 DNA sequence: TGTGCCAGCAGGGAAAGGGCCAGCTCCTATAATTCACCCCTCCACTTT.

This clonotype has at least ten counts. The chain uses TRBV3-1 and TRBJ1-5, with D hard to call. The CDR3 extends over 14 amino acids. Deletions cut 1 base from V and 6 bases from J, with 10 bases between. Germline loops: CDR1 LGHDT, CDR2 YNNKEL (reference sequence). The CDR3 region has the DNA TGTGCCAGCAGCCAAGTCGGGGTCGGTCAGCCCCAGCATTTT. It encodes CASSQVGVGQPQHF.

This clonotype showed up just a few times. The chain carries TRBV6-6 and TRBJ2-5; TRBD2 agrees at 8 bases. CDR3 length: 14 residues. CDR1 is MNHNY, CDR2 SVGAGI, per germline (reference sequence). V shed 6 bases and J 2 bases; nucleotides not matched to a gene: 5. The CDR3 sequence is CASRPASGQETQYF. CDR3 coding DNA: TGTGCCAGCAGGCCTGCTAGCGGGCAAGAGACCCAGTACTTC.

The chain has TRBV12-3 or TRBV12-4 and TRBJ1-3; tentatively, D is TRBD1 (5 bases). The V and J ends lost 6 bases and 6 bases respectively, with 9 bases between them. This CDR3 has 12 amino acids. The CDR3 DNA sequence: TGTGCCAGCAGCATCAGGGTAAACACCATATATTTT. This translates into CASSIRVNTIYF.

This clonotype came up many times. The chain uses TRBV12-3 or TRBV12-4 and TRBJ2-7, with unresolved D. This CDR3 is built from 13 residues. Trimming cost V 3 bases and J 6 bases, with 12 bases left between them. The CDR3 DNA reads as TGTGCCAGCAGTTTCGAGGCCAGTATCGAGCAGTACTTC. Amino acids: CASSFEASIEQYF.

This clonotype came up many times. This chain connects TRBV3-1 to TRBJ1-2; D gene unclear. The V gene's germline CDR1 is LGHDT and CDR2 YNNKEL (reference sequence). The V end lost 4 bases, the J end lost 4 bases, and 13 bases lay between the germline ends. The CDR3 length is 14 residues. The CDR3 protein is CASSPAPEGYGYTF. In nucleotides, the CDR3 is TGTGCCAGCAGCCCAGCCCCGGAGGGCTATGGCTACACCTTC.